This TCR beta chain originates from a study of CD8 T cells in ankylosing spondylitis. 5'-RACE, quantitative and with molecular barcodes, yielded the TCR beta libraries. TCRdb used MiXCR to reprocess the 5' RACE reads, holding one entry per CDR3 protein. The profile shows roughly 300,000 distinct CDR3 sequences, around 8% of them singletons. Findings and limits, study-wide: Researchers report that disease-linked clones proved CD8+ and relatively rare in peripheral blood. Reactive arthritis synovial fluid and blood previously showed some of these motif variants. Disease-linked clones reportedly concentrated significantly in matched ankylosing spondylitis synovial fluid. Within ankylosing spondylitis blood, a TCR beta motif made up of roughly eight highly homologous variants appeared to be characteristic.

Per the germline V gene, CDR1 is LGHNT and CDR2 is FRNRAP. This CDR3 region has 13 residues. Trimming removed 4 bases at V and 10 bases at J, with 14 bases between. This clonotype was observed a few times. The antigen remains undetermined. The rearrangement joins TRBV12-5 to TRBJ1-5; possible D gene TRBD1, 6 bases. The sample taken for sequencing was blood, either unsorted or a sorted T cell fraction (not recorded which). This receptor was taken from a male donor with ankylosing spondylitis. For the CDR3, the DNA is TGTGCTAGTGGTTCTGGGGGCACAGTCCCCCAGCATTTT. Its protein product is CASGSGGTVPQHF.